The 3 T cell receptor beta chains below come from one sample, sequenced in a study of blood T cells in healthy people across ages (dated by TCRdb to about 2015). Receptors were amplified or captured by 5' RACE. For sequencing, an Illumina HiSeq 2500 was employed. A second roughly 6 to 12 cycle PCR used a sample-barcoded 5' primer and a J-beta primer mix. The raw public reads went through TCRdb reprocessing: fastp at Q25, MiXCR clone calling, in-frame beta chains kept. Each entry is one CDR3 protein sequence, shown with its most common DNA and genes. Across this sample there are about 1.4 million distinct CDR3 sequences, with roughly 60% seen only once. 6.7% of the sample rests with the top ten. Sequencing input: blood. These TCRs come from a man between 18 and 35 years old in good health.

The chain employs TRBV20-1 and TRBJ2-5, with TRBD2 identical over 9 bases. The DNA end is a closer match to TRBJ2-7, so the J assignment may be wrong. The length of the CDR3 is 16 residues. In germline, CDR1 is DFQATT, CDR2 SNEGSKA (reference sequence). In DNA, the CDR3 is TGCAGTGCGATTCATCGCGGGAGGGCCTATGGTTACGAGCAGTACTTC. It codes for CSAIHRGRAYGYEQYF.

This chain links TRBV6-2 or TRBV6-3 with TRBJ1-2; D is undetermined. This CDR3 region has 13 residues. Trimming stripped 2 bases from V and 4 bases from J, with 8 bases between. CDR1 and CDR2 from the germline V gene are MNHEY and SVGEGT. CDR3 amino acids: CASSYPAAYGYTF. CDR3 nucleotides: TGTGCCAGCAGTTACCCAGCGGCCTATGGCTACACCTTC.

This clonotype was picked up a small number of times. The chain's CDR3 is CASSFPYSGGPTRDEQFF. CDR3 DNA sequence: TGTGCCAGCAGTTTCCCGTATAGCGGGGGCCCCACAAGGGATGAGCAGTTCTTC. V usage is TRBV12-3 or TRBV12-4 and J usage is TRBJ2-1, with 9 bases fitting TRBD2. The CDR3 runs to 18 residues. V was pared by 3 bases and J by 8 bases, with 17 bases of the junction left unmatched.